The 30 T cell receptor beta chains below were found in one sample sequenced in a study of CD8+ T cells in alopecia areata. The sample's treatment: oral pan-JAK inhibitor, 5-10 mg twice daily. The sequencing template was cDNA reverse transcribed from extracted RNA. TCRdb keeps only in-frame clones here, not all; method: immunoSEQ multiplex PCR. The data show about 120,000 clones, about 50% seen once. The input for sequencing was CD4+ T cells sorted from blood, taken at week 4, from a patient treated with tofacitinib. The source of these receptors is a human donor with alopecia areata.

The chain employs TRBV30 and TRBJ2-6; TRBD1 aligns across 10 bases. The CDR3 is 18 residues long. Germline CDR1 GTSNPN, CDR2 SVGIG (reference sequence). V shed 2 bases, J shed 2 bases, and the junction held 9 bases outside the gene matches. The CDR3 coding sequence is TGTGCCTGGAGTATTCCGGGACAGGGGAGAGCTGGGGCCAACGTCCTGACTTTC. Translated: CAWSIPGQGRAGANVLTF.

This clone has more than one count but fewer than ten. The rearrangement links TRBV7-2 to TRBJ2-7; D may be TRBD1 (5 bases). The germline V and J ends were trimmed by 1 base and 0 bases, with 10 bases remaining between them. The CDR3 is made up of 15 amino acids. Germline loops: CDR1 SGHTA, CDR2 FQGNSA. CDR3 in amino acids: CASSLVSGISYEQYF. As DNA, the CDR3 is TGTGCCAGCAGCTTAGTCTCAGGGATCTCCTACGAGCAGTACTTC.

In its sample, this clone ranks as medium-sized. V is TRBV7-3 and J is TRBJ2-1; TRBD2 matches at 12 bases. V lost 5 bases and J lost 5; bases outside the gene matches: 1. CDR1 is SGHTA and CDR2 is FQGTGA in the germline V gene. The CDR3 runs to 14 residues. The CDR3 is CASSLAGGNNEQFF. CDR3 sequence (DNA): TGTGCCAGCAGCCTAGCGGGGGGGAACAATGAGCAGTTCTTC.

The chain couples TRBV5-1 to TRBJ2-3, with 8 bases lining up with TRBD2. The CDR3 sequence is 15 residues long. V lost 0 bases to trimming and J lost 6 bases; unmatched junction nucleotides: 6. The germline CDR1 and CDR2 sequences are SGHRS and YFSETQ. The CDR3 loop is CASSLDSGGLDTQYF. The CDR3 DNA reads TGCGCCAGCAGCTTGGACTCGGGGGGGCTTGATACGCAGTATTTT.

This rearrangement joins TRBV5-4 to TRBJ2-1; weak D call: TRBD2 (6 bases). The CDR3 is 14 residues long. Germline V gene data show CDR1 as SGHNT and CDR2 as YYREEE (reference sequence). Between the trimmed V and J ends, which lost 7 bases and 8 bases, there was a span of 19 bases. This CDR3 reads CASLKDPLAHEQFF. The CDR3, as DNA: TGTGCCAGCCTCAAGGATCCACTAGCTCATGAGCAGTTCTTC.

This chain links TRBV6-1 with TRBJ2-7, with 7 bases aligning to TRBD1. J gave up 5 bases and V 7 bases, and 8 bases lay outside the gene matches. Germline lookup yields CDR1 MNHNS and CDR2 SASEGT. The CDR3 sequence is 13 residues long. The CDR3, as DNA: TGTGCCAGCAATTTGGACAGGCGGGACGAGCAGTACTTC. This sequence encodes CASNLDRRDEQYF.

V gene TRBV30 combines with J gene TRBJ1-2; no definite D call. The CDR3 runs 11 residues. Between the trimmed V and J ends, which lost 7 bases and 5 bases, there was a span of 11 bases. The germline gives CDR1 GTSNPN, CDR2 SVGIG (reference sequence). CDR3 residues: CAFTRPYGYTF. The CDR3 DNA follows: TGTGCCTTCACTCGGCCGTATGGCTACACCTTC.

This sequence joins TRBV9 and TRBJ1-2; D is possibly TRBD1 (5 bases). The CDR3 is 15 residues long. CDR1 and CDR2 (germline): SGDLS, YYNGEE. Trimming took off 0 bases at V and 4 bases at J, with 13 bases between the two ends. The CDR3 sequence is CASSVAEGAAYGYTF. CDR3 nucleotide sequence: TGTGCCAGCAGCGTAGCGGAAGGGGCTGCCTATGGCTACACCTTC.

The chain recombines TRBV5-1 with TRBJ1-1, with unresolved D. Germline CDR1 SGHRS, CDR2 YFSETQ. The CDR3 totals 14 residues. The ends were cut back, 1 base at V and 1 base at J, with 8 bases in the middle. CDR3 coding DNA: TGCGCCAGCAGCTTGCGGACGGGGAACACTGAAGCTTTCTTT. This gives the protein CASSLRTGNTEAFF.

The chain links TRBV5-1 to TRBJ2-7; 7 nucleotides match TRBD2. Trimming at V came to 3 bases and at J to 8 bases, leaving 11 bases not matched to a gene. This CDR3 has 14 amino acids. Germline assignment: CDR1 SGHRS and CDR2 YFSETQ. The CDR3 loop reads CASSSRGLADKQYF. CDR3 nucleotides: TGCGCCAGCAGCTCCCGAGGCCTAGCGGATAAGCAGTACTTC.

The CDR3 DNA is TGTGCCTGGAGTGTGCAGGGGAGGGAGACCCAGTACTTC. Its protein is CAWSVQGRETQYF. The chain uses TRBV30 and TRBJ2-5, with D perhaps assigned TRBD1 or TRBD2 (6 bases each). The CDR3 has 13 amino acids. Germline CDR1 GTSNPN, CDR2 SVGIG (reference sequence). The V end lost 0 bases, the J end lost 5 bases, and 10 bases lay between the germline ends.

There are a few counts of this clone. The CDR3 here is CASSVIPGTTDGYTF. The CDR3 DNA reads as TGTGCCAGCAGCGTAATCCCGGGGACGACGGATGGCTACACCTTC. This rearrangement joins TRBV9 to TRBJ1-2; tentatively, D is TRBD1 (5 bases). Trimming removed 1 base at V and 6 bases at J, with 16 bases between. Germline CDR1 reads SGDLS; CDR2 reads YYNGEE. This CDR3 spans 15 amino acids.

The V gene is TRBV30, the J gene TRBJ1-1; D is perhaps TRBD1 (5 bases). CDR3 length: 14 amino acids. V lost 2 bases to trimming and J lost 0 bases, with 10 bases between them. CDR1 and CDR2 from the germline V gene are GTSNPN and SVGIG (reference sequence). CDR3 nucleotides: TGTGCCTGGAGTACTGCAGGGATGAACACTGAAGCTTTCTTT. It codes for CAWSTAGMNTEAFF.

This clone was found once. The gene calls are TRBV5-4 and TRBJ2-5; 7 nucleotides match TRBD2. The CDR3 runs 16 residues. The V gene end was trimmed by 3 bases and the J gene end by 1 base; junction bases not matched to a gene: 9. CDR1 is SGHNT, CDR2 YYREEE, per germline (reference sequence). The CDR3 spells CASSSGEGRRQETQYF. In DNA form, the CDR3 reads TGTGCCAGCAGCTCCGGGGAGGGACGGCGCCAAGAGACCCAGTACTTC.

This clone was seen only a few times. The chain combines TRBV15 with TRBJ1-2; no clear D gene. With 0 bases removed from V and 0 bases from J, the gap between germline ends came to 20 bases. The CDR3 contains 19 residues. CDR1 is LNHNV, CDR2 YYDKDF, per germline (reference sequence). CDR3 nucleotide sequence: TGTGCCACCAGCAGAGATTTGGCGGCTAAGGTCGACACTAACTATGGCTACACCTTC. This codes for CATSRDLAAKVDTNYGYTF.

This clone was recorded once. J is TRBJ2-5 and V is TRBV30; D not resolved. CDR3 size: 14 residues. CDR1 is GTSNPN and CDR2 is SVGIG in the germline V gene (reference sequence). The V end lost 0 bases, the J end lost 0 bases, and 8 bases lay between the germline ends. The CDR3 DNA reads TGTGCCTGGAGTGTAGGGTCAAACCAAGAGACCCAGTACTTC. Protein product: CAWSVGSNQETQYF.

The chain is built from TRBV30 and TRBJ2-3; D is perhaps TRBD1 or TRBD2 (5 bases each). The V end lost 8 bases, the J end lost 5 bases, and 11 bases lay between the germline ends. The germline V gene encodes CDR1 GTSNPN and CDR2 SVGIG (reference sequence). The CDR3 totals 11 residues. The CDR3, as DNA: TGTGCCAGCCGTGGGGGAGATACGCAGTATTTT. Translating gives CASRGGDTQYF. Looking up the rest from reference TRBV30 and TRBJ2-3 gives the full variable domain: SQTIHQWPATLVQPVGSPLSLECTVEGTSNPNLYWYRQAAGRGLQLLFYSVGIGQISSEVPQNLSASRPQDRQFILSSKKLLLSDSGFYLCASRGGDTQYFGPGTRLTVL.

The V and J genes are TRBV30 and TRBJ1-1; D perhaps matches TRBD1 (5 bases). Germline V lookup: CDR1 GTSNPN, CDR2 SVGIG (reference sequence). V lost 7 bases and J lost 3, with 15 bases in between. The CDR3 contains 13 residues. CDR3 sequence: CASRLTVDTEAFF. CDR3 bases: TGTGCCTCCAGATTGACAGTAGACACTGAAGCTTTCTTT.

The rearrangement links TRBV29-1 to TRBJ1-2; weak D call: TRBD1 (5 bases). Germline V lookup: CDR1 SQVTM, CDR2 ANQGSEA. Trimming removed 6 bases from V and 5 bases from J, with 13 bases in between. This CDR3 has 12 residues. The CDR3 spells CSVGTSAYGYTF. The CDR3 nucleotides read TGCAGCGTCGGGACCTCCGCGTATGGCTACACCTTC.

The chain carries TRBV5-4 and TRBJ2-7, with 7 positions matching TRBD1. CDR3 length: 13 amino acids. CDR1 and CDR2 (germline): SGHNT, YYREEE (reference sequence). The J segment lost 3 bases and the V segment lost 5 bases, leaving 5 bases of the junction unmatched. CDR3 region: CASRRDSIYEQYF. The CDR3 DNA reads as TGTGCCAGCAGACGGGACAGCATCTACGAGCAGTACTTC.

The rearrangement links TRBV5-4 to TRBJ2-3, with 7 nucleotides matching TRBD2. The V segment lost 7 bases and the J segment 1 base; nucleotides outside the gene matches: 6. The germline gives CDR1 SGHNT, CDR2 YYREEE (reference sequence). The CDR3 has 14 amino acids. As DNA, the CDR3 is TGTGCCAGCTTGGGGGGGACTGGCACAGATACGCAGTATTTT. It specifies CASLGGTGTDTQYF.

The chain carries TRBV5-1 and TRBJ2-7, with no clear D. The CDR3 contains 14 residues. V was cut by 4 bases and J by 0 bases, with 11 bases left in between. CDR1 and CDR2 from the germline V gene are SGHRS and YFSETQ. The CDR3 DNA is TGCGCCAGCAGCATCCAAGCGAGCTCCTACGAGCAGTACTTC. This encodes CASSIQASSYEQYF. Filled out from reference TRBV5-1 and TRBJ2-7, the complete variable domain reads KAGVTQTPRYLIKTRGQQVTLSCSPISGHRSVSWYQQTPGQGLQFLFEYFSETQRNKGNFPGRFSGRQFSNSRSEMNVSTLELGDSALYLCASSIQASSYEQYFGPGTRLTVT.

This chain uses TRBV29-1 with TRBJ2-3; 11 bases are shared with TRBD2. The CDR3 is made up of 14 amino acids. The J segment lost 4 bases and the V segment lost 6 bases, leaving 6 bases of the junction unmatched. In germline, CDR1 is SQVTM, CDR2 ANQGSEA. The CDR3 is CSVCRLAGSDTQYF. As DNA, the CDR3 is TGCAGCGTGTGTAGACTAGCGGGGTCAGATACGCAGTATTTT.

The J gene is TRBJ2-1, the V gene TRBV2; D possibly matches TRBD1 or TRBD2 (6 bases each). With 6 bases removed from V and 15 bases from J, the gap between germline ends came to 18 bases. The CDR3 runs 12 residues. Looked up from germline, CDR1 is SNHLY and CDR2 is FYNNEI. The DNA for the CDR3 is TGTGCCAGCAGCGCCGGGGGCCATCCAGGGTTCTTC. Its protein product is CASSAGGHPGFF.

In the case of this clone: The sample holds other DNA sequences that translate to the same CDR3. The DNA of the CDR3 is TGTGCCTGGGCGGGTTACAATGAGCAGTTCTTC. Translating gives CAWAGYNEQFF. The chain recombines TRBV30 with TRBJ2-1, with D perhaps TRBD2 (5 bases). CDR1 is GTSNPN and CDR2 is SVGIG in the germline V gene (reference sequence). This CDR3 spans 11 amino acids. V lost 5 bases and J lost 4, with 6 bases in between.

This clone showed up just a few times. This rearrangement joins TRBV7-9 to TRBJ1-5; no definite D call. The CDR3 spans 12 residues. Germline V gene sequence: CDR1 SEHNR, CDR2 FQNEAQ (reference sequence). V was shortened by 2 bases and J by 14 bases, with 13 bases between the two germline ends. The chain's CDR3 is CASSLNSLPEHF. CDR3 DNA: TGTGCCAGCAGCTTAAACTCCCTTCCGGAGCATTTT.

The rearrangement uses TRBV30 and TRBJ2-3; tentative D call: TRBD2 (5 bases). Germline lookup yields CDR1 GTSNPN and CDR2 SVGIG (reference sequence). With 1 base removed from V and 6 bases from J, the gap between germline ends came to 14 bases. The CDR3 has 14 residues. In DNA form, the CDR3 reads TGTGCCTGGAGTGACGGCGAGGGAGCGGATACGCAGTATTTT. Translating gives CAWSDGEGADTQYF.

This clone has only a few counts. The rearrangement links TRBV18 to TRBJ1-1, with 7 bases matching TRBD1. Germline V gene sequence: CDR1 KGHSH, CDR2 LQKENI. V gave up 3 bases and J gave up 3 bases; unmatched junction bases: 7. CDR3 length: 15 residues. The CDR3 sequence is CASSPQNQGDTEAFF. CDR3 sequence (DNA): TGTGCCAGCTCACCCCAGAATCAGGGGGACACTGAAGCTTTCTTT.

The chain employs TRBV9 and TRBJ1-1, with TRBD1 as a possible D gene (6 bases). The CDR3 contains 15 residues. V was clipped by 4 bases and J by 1 base, with 14 bases between them. CDR1 SGDLS and CDR2 YYNGEE come from the germline V gene. The CDR3, as DNA: TGTGCCAGCAGCCCCTCAGGGGCTCCGAACACTGAAGCTTTCTTT. This translates into CASSPSGAPNTEAFF. Using reference TRBV9 and TRBJ1-1 for the parts outside the CDR3, the full variable domain is DSGVTQTPKHLITATGQRVTLRCSPRSGDLSVYWYQQSLDQGLQFLIQYYNGEERAKGNILERFSAQQFPDLHSELNLSSLELGDSALYFCASSPSGAPNTEAFFGQGTRLTVV.

Details on this clone: Other DNA variants within this sample encode the same CDR3. The chain has TRBV30 and TRBJ1-2; D is uncertain. CDR3 length: 13 amino acids. Per the germline V gene, CDR1 is GTSNPN and CDR2 is SVGIG (reference sequence). Deletions cut 0 bases from V and 4 bases from J, with 9 bases between. The CDR3 coding sequence is TGTGCCTGGAGTGTACGTAGTTCCTATGGCTACACCTTC. As protein: CAWSVRSSYGYTF.